The 32 T cell receptor beta chains given below trace back to one sample, sequenced in a study of T cells in Graves' hyperthyroidism and ophthalmopathy. Researchers amplified the TCR beta CDR3 regions from RNA transcripts. The HTBI set primed first-round TCR CDR3 RT-PCR. TCRdb reanalysed the multiplex PCR reads using MiXCR and keeps one entry per CDR3 protein. The table shows approximately 640,000 distinct CDR3 sequences, with around 15% occurring only once. Sequenced input: blood. These receptors were obtained from a man aged 45-65 years with Graves' hyperthyroidism.

This clonotype has ten or more counts. V usage is TRBV28 and J usage is TRBJ2-3, with no clear D. Per germline, CDR1 MDHEN and CDR2 SYDVKM. V lost 3 bases and J 6 bases, leaving 10 bases between the germline ends. The CDR3 totals 13 residues. CDR3 sequence: CASSLVSRDTQYF. In DNA form, the CDR3 reads TGTGCCAGCAGTTTGGTATCAAGGGATACGCAGTATTTT.

This clonotype was counted many times. The chain uses TRBV11-2 and TRBJ2-2; a possible D gene is TRBD2 (6 bases). V lost 5 bases and J lost 1, with 11 bases in between. The CDR3 spans 15 residues. The germline V gene has CDR1 SGHAT and CDR2 FQNNGV. CDR3 nucleotides: TGTGCCAGCAGCCCCCGGCGGGGGAACACCGGGGAGCTGTTTTTT. As protein: CASSPRRGNTGELFF.

This clonotype has at least ten counts. The CDR3 sequence: CASSSRVPGYTF. DNA for the CDR3: TGTGCCAGCAGCTCCAGGGTGCCTGGCTACACCTTC. The J gene is TRBJ1-2, the V gene TRBV13; D perhaps matches TRBD1 (5 bases). The V gene's germline CDR1 is PRHDT and CDR2 FYEKMQ (reference sequence). CDR3 length: 12 residues. V was pared by 4 bases and J by 7 bases, with 10 bases between.

This chain connects TRBV4-3 to TRBJ2-1; no firm D call. The V gene's germline CDR1 is LGHNA and CDR2 YSLEER. This CDR3 contains 14 residues. Trimming removed 0 bases at V and 7 bases at J, with 10 bases between. CDR3 sequence reads: CASSQDFGMNEQFF. CDR3 nucleotides: TGCGCCAGCAGCCAAGATTTTGGGATGAATGAGCAGTTCTTC.

In the case of this clonotype: A single base separates this from a much larger clone, so it may be a read error. V and J are TRBV18 and TRBJ1-2, with D possibly TRBD1 on 5 matching bases. V was shortened by 2 bases and J by 6 bases, with 13 bases between the two germline ends. Germline V gene sequence: CDR1 KGHSH, CDR2 LQKENI. The CDR3 length is 14 residues. The CDR3: CASSPGAGYHGYTF. The CDR3 DNA is TGTGCCAGCTCACCAGGGGCAGGGTACCATGGCTACACCTTC.

The gene calls are TRBV15 and TRBJ2-7, with D possibly TRBD2 on 6 matching bases. Germline CDR1 and CDR2: LNHNV and YYDKDF (reference sequence). V lost 1 base and J lost 0, with 13 bases in between. The CDR3 is made up of 16 amino acids. The CDR3 nucleotides are TGTGCCACCAGCAGAGGAAAGGGACTCAGCTCCTACGAGCAGTACTTC. Protein: CATSRGKGLSSYEQYF. Full variable domain (rest looked up from reference TRBV15 and TRBJ2-7): DAMVIQNPRYQVTQFGKPVTLSCSQTLNHNVMYWYQQKSSQAPKLLFHYYDKDFNNEADTPDNFQSRRPNTSFCFLDIRSPGLGDTAMYLCATSRGKGLSSYEQYFGPGTRLTVT.

The sample holds a few counts of this clonotype. The chain combines TRBV20-1 with TRBJ2-7, with D possibly matching TRBD1 (6 bases). This CDR3 contains 12 residues. Germline CDR1 reads DFQATT; CDR2 reads SNEGSKA (reference sequence). V gave up 3 bases and J gave up 2 bases, with 8 bases separating them. The CDR3 reads CSARGAAYEQYF. The CDR3 DNA reads TGCAGTGCTAGGGGGGCAGCCTACGAGCAGTACTTC.

This clonotype showed up many times. The chain is built from TRBV7-2 and TRBJ2-1; perhaps TRBD1 as D (6 bases). V dropped 6 bases and J dropped 11 bases, with 17 bases sitting between them. The CDR3 is 13 residues long. Germline-derived CDR1 and CDR2 are SGHTA and FQGNSA. The CDR3 spells CASRAQGGLKQFF. In nucleotides, the CDR3 is TGTGCCAGCAGGGCACAGGGCGGCCTTAAGCAGTTCTTC.

This clonotype occurred a few times. The chain joins TRBV27 to TRBJ1-6; the match to TRBD1 covers 9 bases. The CDR3 covers 14 residues. After removal of 2 bases from V and 9 bases from J, the junction contained 2 bases not matched to a gene. From germline, CDR1 is MNHEY and CDR2 SMNVEV (reference sequence). CDR3 nucleotides: TGTGCCAGCAGTTTAGGGACAGGGACTTCACCCCTCCACTTT. Its translation: CASSLGTGTSPLHF.

This clonotype was seen repeatedly, ten times or more. The chain has TRBV11-2 and TRBJ2-1, with 10 bases matching TRBD2. The CDR3 consists of 15 residues. Germline-derived CDR1 and CDR2 are SGHAT and FQNNGV. V shed 0 bases, J shed 9 bases, and the junction held 5 bases outside the gene matches. This chain's CDR3 is CASSLELAGEFEQFF. The CDR3 DNA sequence: TGTGCCAGCAGCTTAGAGCTAGCGGGAGAGTTTGAGCAGTTCTTC.

This clonotype was counted ten times or more. V usage is TRBV10-3 and J usage is TRBJ2-7; D unresolved. CDR3 length: 14 residues. Trimming removed 0 bases from V and 1 base from J, with 7 bases in between. The germline V gene encodes CDR1 ENHRY and CDR2 SYGVKD. The CDR3 nucleotides are TGTGCCATCAGTGAGTCGCACAGTTCCTACGAGCAGTACTTC. Translation gives CAISESHSSYEQYF.

This clonotype has ten or more counts. The chain uses TRBV30 and TRBJ1-1, with TRBD1 as a possible D gene (6 bases). V lost 5 bases and J 8 bases, leaving 18 bases between the germline ends. The germline gives CDR1 GTSNPN, CDR2 SVGIG (reference sequence). The CDR3 consists of 13 residues. The CDR3 loop reads CAWVSSGGAEAFF. CDR3 coding DNA: TGTGCCTGGGTCTCTTCGGGGGGCGCGGAAGCTTTCTTT.

This clonotype was detected many times. V gene TRBV6-2 or TRBV6-3 combines with J gene TRBJ2-5; 11 bases map to TRBD2. The length of the CDR3 is 13 residues. The germline CDR1 and CDR2 sequences are MNHEY and SVGEGT. With V trimmed by 5 bases and J by 7 bases, 3 bases remained unmatched. CDR3 in DNA: TGTGCCAGCAGTGCTACTAGCGGGAGGACCCAGTACTTC. Encoded protein: CASSATSGRTQYF.

At least ten counts were recorded for this clonotype. V usage is TRBV19 and J usage is TRBJ2-7; TRBD2 matches at 7 bases. V lost 4 bases and J lost 6; bases outside the gene matches: 9. This CDR3 has 14 residues. Germline V gives CDR1 LNHDA, CDR2 SQIVND (reference sequence). In nucleotides, the CDR3 is TGTGCCAGTAGTAATCGCGGGAGAGGATCCGAGCAGTACTTC. Encoded protein: CASSNRGRGSEQYF.

The gene calls are TRBV9 and TRBJ2-1; unclear D gene. The V and J ends lost 2 bases and 3 bases respectively, with 6 bases between them. The germline gives CDR1 SGDLS, CDR2 YYNGEE. The CDR3 totals 13 residues. CDR3 sequence: CASSVNGYNEQFF. The CDR3 nucleotides are TGTGCCAGCAGCGTGAACGGCTACAATGAGCAGTTCTTC.

This clonotype was counted many times. The V and J genes are TRBV7-9 and TRBJ2-7; 7 bases align to TRBD1. The CDR3 has 14 residues. Germline lookup yields CDR1 SEHNR and CDR2 FQNEAQ (reference sequence). V was pared by 5 bases and J by 1 base, with 5 bases of the junction left unmatched. The CDR3 loop is CASSPQGISYEQYF. Here the CDR3 DNA reads TGTGCCAGCAGCCCACAGGGGATTTCCTACGAGCAGTACTTC. Combining the CDR3 with reference TRBV7-9 and TRBJ2-7 gives the whole variable domain DTGVSQNPRHKITKRGQNVTFRCDPISEHNRLYWYRQTLGQGPEFLTYFQNEAQLEKSRLLSDRFSAERPKGSFSTLEIQRTEQGDSAMYLCASSPQGISYEQYFGPGTRLTVT.

V gene TRBV20-1 combines with J gene TRBJ2-7, with a possible D match to TRBD1 (6 bases). The CDR3 is 13 amino acids. CDR1 DFQATT and CDR2 SNEGSKA come from the germline V gene (reference sequence). V dropped 6 bases and J dropped 0 bases, with 12 bases sitting between them. The CDR3 spells CSAPTGYSYEQYF. DNA for the CDR3: TGCAGTGCCCCGACAGGTTACTCCTACGAGCAGTACTTC.

In its sample, this clonotype was seen many times. The chain is built from TRBV12-3 or TRBV12-4 and TRBJ1-2; 11 nucleotides match TRBD1. The CDR3 spans 13 residues. J gave up 6 bases and V 10 bases, and 7 bases lay outside the gene matches. CDR3 amino acids: CATSGQGAHGYTF. For the CDR3, the DNA is TGTGCCACCAGCGGACAGGGGGCACATGGCTACACCTTC.

The table lists this clonotype with many counts. The J gene is TRBJ1-2, the V gene TRBV6-2 or TRBV6-3; 8 bases align to TRBD1. The CDR3 sequence is 13 residues long. Germline CDR1 reads MNHEY; CDR2 reads SVGEGT. The V gene end was trimmed by 6 bases and the J gene end by 6 bases; junction bases not matched to a gene: 6. The DNA of the CDR3 is TGTGCCAGCAGACCCGACAGGGGCGATGGCTACACCTTC. Amino acid sequence: CASRPDRGDGYTF.

The sample holds many counts of this clonotype. The chain is built from TRBV6-2 or TRBV6-3 and TRBJ2-7; D unresolved. The CDR3 has 15 amino acids. V lost 5 bases, J lost 2 bases, and 16 bases lay in between. Germline assignment: CDR1 MNHEY and CDR2 SVGEGT. This CDR3 is CASSRVRVTPYEQYF. The CDR3 nucleotides read TGTGCCAGCAGTAGGGTCAGAGTAACCCCCTACGAGCAGTACTTC.

This clonotype was found a few times. As the CDR3 is not closed by the conserved phenylalanine or tryptophan, this likely results from a read error. J is TRBJ2-7 and V is TRBV28, with D possibly matching TRBD1 (6 bases). This CDR3 has 13 amino acids. V shed 9 bases and J shed 5 bases, with 17 bases lying between them. From germline, CDR1 is MDHEN and CDR2 SYDVKM. CDR3 residues: CASTHLQGNEQYL. CDR3 nucleotide sequence: TGTGCCAGTACCCATTTACAGGGAAACGAGCAGTACCTC.

The chain uses TRBV27 and TRBJ1-3, with unresolved D. CDR1 is MNHEY, CDR2 SMNVEV, per germline (reference sequence). CDR3 size: 14 residues. V was trimmed by 6 bases and J by 2 bases, leaving 11 bases between them. This CDR3 is CASSLLSAGNTIYF. The DNA of the CDR3 is TGTGCCAGCAGCCTTCTCTCTGCTGGAAACACCATATATTTT.

This chain links TRBV6-6 with TRBJ2-7; no clear D gene. This CDR3 is built from 14 residues. The ends were cut back, 0 bases at V and 0 bases at J, with 6 bases in the middle. Germline CDR1 MNHNY, CDR2 SVGAGI (reference sequence). The CDR3 spells CASSYSADSYEQYF. The CDR3 nucleotides are TGTGCCAGCAGTTACTCGGCGGACTCCTACGAGCAGTACTTC.

This clonotype was detected many times. This chain connects TRBV9 to TRBJ2-7, with D tentatively TRBD1 (6 bases). V shed 4 bases and J shed 0 bases, with 14 bases lying between them. This CDR3 region has 15 residues. The germline V gene encodes CDR1 SGDLS and CDR2 YYNGEE. CDR3 sequence reads: CASSPIGGVSYEQYF. DNA for the CDR3: TGTGCCAGCAGCCCCATTGGGGGCGTCTCCTACGAGCAGTACTTC.

Ten or more counts support this clonotype. The chain is built from TRBV12-3 or TRBV12-4 and TRBJ1-1; D unclear. This CDR3 comprises 14 residues. V gave up 3 bases and J gave up 1 base, with 9 bases separating them. The CDR3 DNA reads TGTGCCAGCAGTTTCGCTCACCAGAACACTGAAGCTTTCTTT. Its translation is CASSFAHQNTEAFF.

This clonotype was observed at least ten times. The chain carries TRBV30 and TRBJ2-1; D unclear. V dropped 3 bases and J dropped 8 bases, with 8 bases sitting between them. This CDR3 spans 11 amino acids. In germline, CDR1 is GTSNPN, CDR2 SVGIG (reference sequence). The CDR3 sequence: CAWRLFHEQFF. CDR3 DNA: TGTGCCTGGAGATTGTTCCATGAGCAGTTCTTC.

The sample holds many counts of this clonotype. The chain combines TRBV6-1 with TRBJ2-3; 7 nucleotides agree with TRBD2. The length of the CDR3 is 15 residues. CDR1 and CDR2 from the germline V gene are MNHNS and SASEGT. J gave up 1 base and V 6 bases, and 7 bases lay outside the gene matches. This chain's CDR3 is CASRTSGTRTDTQYF. DNA for the CDR3: TGTGCCAGCAGAACCAGCGGGACGCGCACAGATACGCAGTATTTT.

The V call is TRBV3-1, the J call TRBJ2-7, with D hard to call. The CDR3 is 12 amino acids. Trimming stripped 1 base from V and 6 bases from J, with 7 bases between. Germline lookup yields CDR1 LGHDT and CDR2 YNNKEL (reference sequence). The CDR3 is CASSQASSEQYF. The CDR3 region has the DNA TGTGCCAGCAGCCAAGCGAGTTCCGAGCAGTACTTC.

This clonotype was seen many times. The rearrangement links TRBV28 to TRBJ2-5; 9 bases agree with TRBD2. J was trimmed by 3 bases and V by 1 base; bases with no gene match: 6. The CDR3 loop spans 16 amino acids. Looked up from germline, CDR1 is MDHEN and CDR2 is SYDVKM. Here the CDR3 DNA reads TGTGCCAGCAGTTTATATTGGGCGGGAGGGGAAGAGACCCAGTACTTC. This sequence encodes CASSLYWAGGEETQYF.

This chain joins TRBV28 and TRBJ1-6; no clear D. V lost 7 bases, J lost 0 bases, and 13 bases lay in between. The CDR3 totals 16 residues. Germline assignment: CDR1 MDHEN and CDR2 SYDVKM. The CDR3 bases are TGTGCCAGCACCCTTGAGCCGAGCTCCTATAATTCACCCCTCCACTTT. Translated: CASTLEPSSYNSPLHF. Variable domain in full (rest from reference TRBV28 and TRBJ1-6): DVKVTQSSRYLVKRTGEKVFLECVQDMDHENMFWYRQDPGLGLRLIYFSYDVKMKEKGDIPEGYSVSREKKERFSLILESASTNQTSMYLCASTLEPSSYNSPLHFGNGTRLTVT.

This clonotype appeared a few times. A junction end diverges from the germline sequence, so it may reflect a read error. The chain combines TRBV7-9 with TRBJ2-5, with TRBD1 identical over 7 bases. Germline V gene lookup returns CDR1 SEHNR and CDR2 FQNEAQ (reference sequence). The CDR3 length is 14 residues. The CDR3 DNA follows: TGTGCCAGCAGCTCTAGACAGGGCCAAGAGACCCAGTGCTTC. It translates to CASSSRQGQETQCF.

This clonotype was recorded a few times. CDR3: CSAGETLYEQYF. For the CDR3, the DNA is TGCAGTGCGGGAGAGACACTCTACGAGCAGTACTTC. The rearrangement joins TRBV20-1 to TRBJ2-7, with D possibly being TRBD2 (5 bases). V dropped 6 bases and J dropped 3 bases, with 12 bases sitting between them. Germline V gene data show CDR1 as DFQATT and CDR2 as SNEGSKA (reference sequence). This CDR3 is 12 amino acids long.